One sample yielded the 3 T cell receptor beta chains listed below, sequenced in a study of cytomegalovirus exposure and HLA in healthy donors. Using immunoSEQ multiplex PCR, the repertoire was profiled, and TCRdb retains in-frame clones only, with some absent. The top ten hold roughly 1.2% of the sample, which has 250,000 to 350,000 clones, roughly 90% seen once. The sequencing sample was made of PBMCs. These receptors originate from a woman younger than 45 in good health and CMV-seropositive.

The CDR3 region has the DNA TGTGCCAGCAGCTTAGTGGGGGGGTTCGACGAGCAGTACTTC. Residues: CASSLVGGFDEQYF. The chain couples TRBV7-9 to TRBJ2-7; 7 bases are shared with TRBD2. Trimming took 1 base from V and 5 from J; bases not matched to a gene: 5. The CDR3 is 14 amino acids. The germline CDR1 and CDR2 sequences are SEHNR and FQNEAQ (reference sequence). Filled out from reference TRBV7-9 and TRBJ2-7, the complete variable domain reads DTGVSQNPRHKITKRGQNVTFRCDPISEHNRLYWYRQTLGQGPEFLTYFQNEAQLEKSRLLSDRFSAERPKGSFSTLEIQRTEQGDSAMYLCASSLVGGFDEQYFGPGTRLTVT.

With regard to this clone: The sample contains more than one DNA sequence encoding this CDR3. The chain links TRBV15 to TRBJ2-3; D unclear. The CDR3 contains 14 residues. Germline V gene sequence: CDR1 LNHNV, CDR2 YYDKDF (reference sequence). Between the trimmed V and J ends, which lost 0 bases and 1 base, there was a span of 5 bases. The CDR3 region is CATSRDRGTDTQYF. CDR3 coding DNA: TGTGCCACCAGCAGAGATCGGGGCACAGATACGCAGTATTTT.

The chain combines TRBV5-1 with TRBJ1-4; D gene uncertain. The CDR3 consists of 14 residues. The V and J ends lost 1 base and 6 bases respectively, with 10 bases between them. CDR1 is SGHRS, CDR2 YFSETQ, per germline. The CDR3 is CASSLSPGDEKLFF. DNA of the CDR3: TGCGCCAGCAGCTTGTCGCCGGGAGATGAAAAACTGTTTTTT.